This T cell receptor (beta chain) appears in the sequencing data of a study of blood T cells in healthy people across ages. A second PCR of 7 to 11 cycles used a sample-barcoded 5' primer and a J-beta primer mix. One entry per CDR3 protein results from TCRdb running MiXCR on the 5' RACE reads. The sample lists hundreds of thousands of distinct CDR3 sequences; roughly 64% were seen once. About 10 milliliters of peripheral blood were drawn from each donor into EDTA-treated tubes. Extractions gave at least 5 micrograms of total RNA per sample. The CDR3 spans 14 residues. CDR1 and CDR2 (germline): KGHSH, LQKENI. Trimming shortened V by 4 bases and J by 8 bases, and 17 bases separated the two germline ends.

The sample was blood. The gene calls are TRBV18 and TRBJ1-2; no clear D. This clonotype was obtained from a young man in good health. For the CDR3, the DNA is TGTGCCAGCTCACTTGCGACTCGGCTTGCGGGCTACACCTTC. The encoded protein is CASSLATRLAGYTF.